These 9 T cell receptor beta chains were all obtained from the same sample, sequenced in a study of T-cell memory formation after mild COVID-19. A single record per CDR3 protein comes from TCRdb applying MiXCR to the 5' RACE reads. The data hold fewer than 400,000 distinct CDR3 sequences, with approximately 15% observed a single time. The sample consisted of PBMCs or a T cell subset sorted from them (not recorded which). The origin of the receptors is a man aged 18 to 30 who had mild COVID-19 (a few samples of this study predate the infection). Cell type and time point are not known.

The rearrangement links TRBV7-9 to TRBJ2-7; possibly TRBD1 for D (5 bases). Germline CDR1 reads SEHNR; CDR2 reads FQNEAQ (reference sequence). CDR3 length equals 14 residues. Trimming took off 4 bases at V and 4 bases at J, with 14 bases between the two ends. DNA for the CDR3: TGTGCCAGCAGCTCTAGACAGAGCTTGTACGAGCAGTACTTC. Protein product: CASSSRQSLYEQYF. Drawing the rest from reference TRBV7-9 and TRBJ2-7, the complete variable domain is DTGVSQNPRHKITKRGQNVTFRCDPISEHNRLYWYRQTLGQGPEFLTYFQNEAQLEKSRLLSDRFSAERPKGSFSTLEIQRTEQGDSAMYLCASSSRQSLYEQYFGPGTRLTVT.

This clonotype showed up just once. V is TRBV5-4 and J is TRBJ1-2, with 11 positions matching TRBD1. CDR1 and CDR2 from the germline V gene are SGHNT and YYREEE (reference sequence). CDR3 length equals 14 residues. V lost 3 bases, J lost 5 bases, and 3 bases stayed unmatched. The chain's CDR3 is CASSSRDRGYGYTF. DNA for the CDR3: TGTGCCAGCAGCTCCCGGGACAGGGGGTATGGCTACACCTTC.

This clonotype was counted a few times. The rearrangement links TRBV7-6 to TRBJ2-3, with D perhaps being TRBD1 or TRBD2 (5 bases each). This CDR3 is 14 amino acids long. The germline gives CDR1 SGHVS, CDR2 FNYEAQ. The V end was cut by 5 bases, the J end by 2 bases, with 11 bases between. Here the CDR3 reads CASSGPGPTDTQYF. The CDR3 DNA reads as TGTGCCAGCAGCGGTCCGGGACCCACAGATACGCAGTATTTT.

This chain connects TRBV6-1 to TRBJ2-3; the D gene is possibly TRBD2 (5 bases). V shed 3 bases and J shed 0 bases, with 10 bases lying between them. The germline CDR1 and CDR2 sequences are MNHNS and SASEGT. The CDR3 contains 15 residues. CDR3 amino acids: CASSDIGLSTDTQYF. The DNA for the CDR3 is TGTGCCAGCAGTGATATAGGACTGAGCACAGATACGCAGTATTTT.

This clonotype was picked up a small number of times. This rearrangement joins TRBV5-1 to TRBJ1-1, with D perhaps matching TRBD1 (5 bases). The V gene lost 4 bases and the J gene lost 11 bases, with 15 bases spanning the gap. CDR1 and CDR2 (germline): SGHRS, YFSETQ. This CDR3 region has 12 residues. In nucleotides, the CDR3 is TGCGCCAGCAGCGCCTCAGGGAATATGGCTTTCTTT. Translating gives CASSASGNMAFF.

The rearrangement joins TRBV9 to TRBJ2-2; D may correspond to TRBD1 or TRBD2 (5 bases each). V was shortened by 4 bases and J by 4 bases, with 14 bases between the two germline ends. The germline CDR1 and CDR2 sequences are SGDLS and YYNGEE. This CDR3 region has 15 residues. The CDR3 DNA follows: TGTGCCAGCAGCCCCGCTCGGGGCGGCACCGGGGAGCTGTTTTTT. This codes for CASSPARGGTGELFF.

This clonotype was seen a handful of times. The chain combines TRBV11-2 with TRBJ2-3; no reliable D call. The CDR3 contains 17 residues. Deletions cut 5 bases from V and 0 bases from J, with 18 bases between. Germline CDR1 SGHAT, CDR2 FQNNGV. CDR3: CASSTPTYLSSTDTQYF. CDR3 nucleotide sequence: TGTGCCAGCAGCACCCCGACATACTTGTCTAGCACAGATACGCAGTATTTT.

The J gene is TRBJ2-5, the V gene TRBV5-6; possibly TRBD1 for D (5 bases). The CDR3 is 15 amino acids. Trimming left V 0 bases short and J 7 bases short, with 16 bases between. In germline, CDR1 is SGHDT, CDR2 YYEEEE. This CDR3 reads CASSLDGHGPGTQYF. CDR3 in DNA: TGTGCCAGCAGCTTGGACGGACACGGACCAGGGACCCAGTACTTC.

The sample holds a few counts of this clonotype. The J gene is TRBJ2-3, the V gene TRBV27; D is perhaps TRBD1 or TRBD2 (6 bases each). The CDR3 runs to 17 residues. Trimming cost V 6 bases and J 4 bases, with 23 bases left between them. The germline gives CDR1 MNHEY, CDR2 SMNVEV (reference sequence). The chain's CDR3 is CASRALPGWGASDTQYF. The DNA for the CDR3 is TGTGCCAGCAGAGCCCTTCCGGGTTGGGGGGCATCAGATACGCAGTATTTT.